These T cell receptor beta chains were read from a single sample in a study of blood T cells in healthy people across ages. Using its own MiXCR run on the 5' RACE reads, TCRdb lists one record per CDR3 protein. The sample contains about 2 million distinct CDR3 sequences, roughly 49% of which appear only once. The sample taken for sequencing was blood. Receptors were obtained from a woman aged 40 to 50 in good health. Both conserved end residues are part of each CDR3. D genes are given only for firm matches. Clone size is not always given. Where it is, it says once, few, many or a class for expanded clones.

clone size,V gene,D gene,J gene,CDR3 protein,CDR3 DNA
few,TRBV24-1,TRBD2,TRBJ2-3,CATKRGGSDTQYF,TGTGCCACCAAGCGGGGGGGCTCAGATACGCAGTATTTT
NA,TRBV3-1,NA,TRBJ2-4,CASSQVTGSAFSEQYF,TGTGCCAGCAGCCAAGTGACAGGATCAGCATTCAGTGAGCAGTACTTC
once,TRBV20-1,TRBD1,TRBJ1-2,CSAREGQGGYGYTF,TGCAGTGCTAGGGAGGGACAGGGTGGCTATGGCTACACCTTC
NA,TRBV6-5,TRBD2,TRBJ2-5,CASRHGLALQETQYF,TGTGCCAGCAGACACGGACTAGCCCTCCAAGAGACCCAGTACTTC
NA,TRBV5-1,NA,TRBJ2-5,CASRMGLGLNQETQYF,TGCGCCAGCAGGATGGGCCTGGGACTGAACCAAGAGACCCAGTACTTC
NA,TRBV6-2/TRBV6-3,NA,TRBJ2-1,CASRTYSSSSYNEQFF,TGTGCCAGCAGGACTTACAGCTCGAGCTCCTACAATGAGCAGTTCTTC
few,TRBV29-1,TRBD2,TRBJ2-3,CSGSGLAGGKTDTQYF,TGCAGCGGATCGGGACTAGCGGGGGGGAAGACAGATACGCAGTATTTT
NA,TRBV18,TRBD1,TRBJ1-1,CASDAWQGVDTEAFF,TGTGCCAGCGACGCCTGGCAGGGGGTGGACACTGAAGCTTTCTTT
few,TRBV14,NA,TRBJ2-3,CASSLWGSPTDTQYF,TGTGCCAGCAGTCTATGGGGGAGCCCCACAGATACGCAGTATTTT
few,TRBV5-6,NA,TRBJ2-4,CSSSVGQLYKNIQYF,TGTTCCAGCAGCGTCGGACAGCTCTACAAAAACATTCAGTACTTC
few,TRBV7-9,NA,TRBJ2-5,CASSRAWEETQYF,TGTGCCAGCAGCCGGGCTTGGGAGGAGACCCAGTACTTC
NA,TRBV4-2,TRBD1,TRBJ1-5,CASSQDDRAENHPQHF,TGTGCCAGCAGCCAAGATGACAGGGCGGAAAATCACCCCCAGCATTTT
few,TRBV5-1,TRBD2,TRBJ2-3,CASSLAGFRWTSGGAGTDTQYF,TGCGCCAGCAGCTTGGCCGGATTTAGATGGACTAGCGGGGGGGCTGGCACAGATACGCAGTATTTT
NA,TRBV9,NA,TRBJ1-5,CASSVGVGGSNQPQHF,TGTGCCAGCAGCGTAGGGGTAGGGGGTTCGAATCAGCCCCAGCATTTT
NA,TRBV5-1,TRBD1,TRBJ1-1,CASSLDQGGDTEAFF,TGCGCCAGCAGCTTGGATCAGGGGGGAGACACTGAAGCTTTCTTT
few,TRBV29-1,NA,TRBJ2-5,CSVLPQETQYF,TGCAGCGTCCTACCACAAGAGACCCAGTACTTC
few,TRBV6-5,NA,TRBJ2-5,CASSPRLGARETQYF,TGTGCCAGCAGCCCCAGACTCGGGGCCCGCGAGACCCAGTACTTC
NA,TRBV29-1,NA,TRBJ2-5,CSVELKDSQETQYF,TGCAGCGTTGAACTAAAGGACAGCCAAGAGACCCAGTACTTC
NA,TRBV7-9,NA,TRBJ2-5,CASSRAGTSFGQTQYF,TGTGCCAGCAGCCGCGCCGGGACATCCTTTGGGCAGACCCAGTACTTC
NA,TRBV24-1,NA,TRBJ2-3,CATSAARGGSTDTQYF,TGTGCCACCAGTGCTGCAAGGGGCGGGAGCACAGATACGCAGTATTTT
few,TRBV5-1,NA,TRBJ2-1,CASSSRTTYNEQFF,TGCGCCAGCAGCTCGCGGACCACCTACAATGAGCAGTTCTTC
NA,TRBV2,TRBD1,TRBJ2-1,CASTAQGARDNEQFF,TGTGCCAGCACGGCTCAGGGGGCGCGGGACAATGAGCAGTTCTTC